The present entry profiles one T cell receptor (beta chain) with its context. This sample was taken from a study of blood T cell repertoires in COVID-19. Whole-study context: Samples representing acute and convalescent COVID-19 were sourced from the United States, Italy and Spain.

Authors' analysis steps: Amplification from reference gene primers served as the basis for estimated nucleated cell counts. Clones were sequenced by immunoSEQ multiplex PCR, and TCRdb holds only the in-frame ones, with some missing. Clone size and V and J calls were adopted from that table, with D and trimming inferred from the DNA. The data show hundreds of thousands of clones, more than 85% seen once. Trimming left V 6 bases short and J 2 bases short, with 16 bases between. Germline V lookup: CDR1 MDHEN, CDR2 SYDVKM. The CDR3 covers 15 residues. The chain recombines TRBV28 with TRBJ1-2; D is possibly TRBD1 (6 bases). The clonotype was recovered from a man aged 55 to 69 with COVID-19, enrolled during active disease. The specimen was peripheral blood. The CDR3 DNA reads TGTGCCAGCAGCTTGGGGGCAGCGACCAACTATGGCTACACCTTC. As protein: CASSLGAATNYGYTF.